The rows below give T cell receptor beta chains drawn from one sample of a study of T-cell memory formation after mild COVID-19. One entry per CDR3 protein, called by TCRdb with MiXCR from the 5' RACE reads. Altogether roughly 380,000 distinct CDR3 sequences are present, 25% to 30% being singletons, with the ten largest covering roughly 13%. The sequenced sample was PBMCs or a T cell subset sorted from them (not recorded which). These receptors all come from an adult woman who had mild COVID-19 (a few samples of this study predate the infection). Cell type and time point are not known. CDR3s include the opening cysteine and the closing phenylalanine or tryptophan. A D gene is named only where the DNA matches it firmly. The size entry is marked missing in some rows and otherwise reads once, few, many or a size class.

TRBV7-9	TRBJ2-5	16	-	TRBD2	TGTGCCAGCAGCCCGAGGAGCGGGGGGATTCGAGAGACCCAGTACTTC	CASSPRSGGIRETQYF
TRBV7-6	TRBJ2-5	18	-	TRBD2	TGTGCCAGCAGCCCCCGACTAGCGGGGGGGCTAGGGCAAGAGACCCAGTACTTC	CASSPRLAGGLGQETQYF
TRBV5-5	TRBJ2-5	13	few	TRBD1	TGTGCCAGCAGTATACAGGGGCAAGAGACCCAGTACTTC	CASSIQGQETQYF
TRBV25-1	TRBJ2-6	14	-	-	TGTGCCAGCAGCAGTCGCTCTGGGGCCAACGTCCTGACTTTC	CASSSRSGANVLTF
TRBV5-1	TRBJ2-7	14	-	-	TGCGCCAGCAGCTCGGGGTCGGACTTTCCAGAGCAGTACTTC	CASSSGSDFPEQYF
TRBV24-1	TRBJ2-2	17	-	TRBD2	TGTGCCACCAGTGACCCACTAGCGCCGAGTGGGACCGGGGAGCTGTTTTTT	CATSDPLAPSGTGELFF
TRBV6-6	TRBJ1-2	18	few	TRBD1	TGTGCCAGCAGTTACCCGCTGCCAGGGGGCCCGTCTAACTATGGCTACACCTTC	CASSYPLPGGPSNYGYTF
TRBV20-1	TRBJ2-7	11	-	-	TGCAGTGCTAGAAATACCTACGAGCAGTACTTC	CSARNTYEQYF
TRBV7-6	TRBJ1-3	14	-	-	TGTGCCAGCAGCTTTCAGGGAGCTGGAAACACCATATATTTT	CASSFQGAGNTIYF
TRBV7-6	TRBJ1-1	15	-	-	TGTGCCAGCAGGCCATTGGCACAGGGTTGGAAAAGGATTGGCTTT	CASRPLAQGWKRIGF
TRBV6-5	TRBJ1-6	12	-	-	TGTGCCAGCAGCCGAGGGAAATCACCCCTCCACTTT	CASSRGKSPLHF
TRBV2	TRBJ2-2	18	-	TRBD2	TGTGCCAGCAGGTTTAGCGGGAGCCCGCTCCGGGACACCGGGGAGCTGTTTTTT	CASRFSGSPLRDTGELFF
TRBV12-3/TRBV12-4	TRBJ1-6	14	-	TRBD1	TGTGCCAGCAGGAGGACAGGACTAAATTCACCCCTCCACTTT	CASRRTGLNSPLHF
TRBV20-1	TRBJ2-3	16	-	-	TGCAGTGCCCCCACCCCGGCCAGGGGCGTCACAGATACGCAGTATTTT	CSAPTPARGVTDTQYF
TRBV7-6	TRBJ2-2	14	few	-	TGTGCCAGCAGCTTAGAACTGTACACCGGGGAGCTGTTTTTT	CASSLELYTGELFF
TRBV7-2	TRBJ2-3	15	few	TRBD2	TGTGCCAGCAGCTTACTAGCGGAGTACACAGATACGCAGTATTTT	CASSLLAEYTDTQYF
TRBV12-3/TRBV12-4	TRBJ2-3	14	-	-	TGTGCCAGCAGTTTTTCGCAGCGAGCCGATACGCAGTATTTT	CASSFSQRADTQYF
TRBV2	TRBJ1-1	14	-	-	TGTGCCAGCAGTGACCGCGGGGGGCCCTCTGAAGCTTTCTTT	CASSDRGGPSEAFF
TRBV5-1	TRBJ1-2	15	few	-	TGCGCCAGCAGCCCGAGACACGACGCTAATTATGGCTACACCTTC	CASSPRHDANYGYTF
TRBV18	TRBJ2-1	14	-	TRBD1	TGTGCCAGCTCACCCTCGGGACAGAGAAATGAGCAGTTCTTC	CASSPSGQRNEQFF
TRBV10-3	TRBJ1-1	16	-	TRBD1	TGTGCCATCAGCGGGACAGGGGGCCGGGGGAACACTGAAGCTTTCTTT	CAISGTGGRGNTEAFF
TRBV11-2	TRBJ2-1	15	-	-	TGTTCCAGCACCATTAACCGGGGAAAGCACAATGAGCAGTTCTTC	CSSTINRGKHNEQFF